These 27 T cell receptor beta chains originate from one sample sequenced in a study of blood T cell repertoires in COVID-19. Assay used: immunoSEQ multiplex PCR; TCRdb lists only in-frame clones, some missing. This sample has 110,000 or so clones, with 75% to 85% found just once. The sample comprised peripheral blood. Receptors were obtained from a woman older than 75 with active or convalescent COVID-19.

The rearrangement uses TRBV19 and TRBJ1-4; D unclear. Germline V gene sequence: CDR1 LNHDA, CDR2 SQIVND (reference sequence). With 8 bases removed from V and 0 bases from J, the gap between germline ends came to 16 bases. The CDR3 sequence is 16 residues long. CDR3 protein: CASQGWADATNEKLFF. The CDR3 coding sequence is TGTGCCAGTCAAGGATGGGCAGATGCAACTAATGAAAAACTGTTTTTT.

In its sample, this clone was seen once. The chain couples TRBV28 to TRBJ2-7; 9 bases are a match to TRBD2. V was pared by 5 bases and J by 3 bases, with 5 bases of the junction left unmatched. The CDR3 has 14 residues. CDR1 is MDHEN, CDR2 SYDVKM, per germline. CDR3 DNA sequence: TGTGCCAGCAGTGCCGGGACTAGCCTCTACGAGCAGTACTTC. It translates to CASSAGTSLYEQYF.

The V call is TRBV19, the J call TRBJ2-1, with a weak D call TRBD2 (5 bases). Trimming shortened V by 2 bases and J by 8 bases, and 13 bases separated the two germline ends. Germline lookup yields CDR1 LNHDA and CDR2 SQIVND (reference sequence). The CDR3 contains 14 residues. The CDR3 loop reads CASSILRAGDEQFF. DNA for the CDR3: TGTGCCAGTAGTATATTGCGGGCCGGAGATGAGCAGTTCTTC.

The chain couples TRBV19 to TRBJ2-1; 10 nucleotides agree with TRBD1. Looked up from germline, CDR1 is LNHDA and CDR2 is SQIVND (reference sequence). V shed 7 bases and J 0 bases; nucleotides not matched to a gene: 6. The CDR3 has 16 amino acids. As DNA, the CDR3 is TGTGCCAGTACCTTCAGACAGGGGGCCTCCTACAATGAGCAGTTCTTC. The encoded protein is CASTFRQGASYNEQFF.

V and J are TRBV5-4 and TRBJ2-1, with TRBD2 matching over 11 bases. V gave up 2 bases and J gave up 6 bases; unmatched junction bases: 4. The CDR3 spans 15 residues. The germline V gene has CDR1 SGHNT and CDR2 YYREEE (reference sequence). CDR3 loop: CASSLLAGASNEQFF. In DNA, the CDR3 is TGTGCCAGCAGCTTACTAGCGGGAGCTAGCAATGAGCAGTTCTTC.

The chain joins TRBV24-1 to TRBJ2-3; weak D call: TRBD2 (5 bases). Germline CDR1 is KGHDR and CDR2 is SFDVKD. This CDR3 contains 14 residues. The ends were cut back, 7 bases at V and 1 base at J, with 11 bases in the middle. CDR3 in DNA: TGTGCCACCAGCTCGGACGGGGGCACAGATACGCAGTATTTT. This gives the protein CATSSDGGTDTQYF.

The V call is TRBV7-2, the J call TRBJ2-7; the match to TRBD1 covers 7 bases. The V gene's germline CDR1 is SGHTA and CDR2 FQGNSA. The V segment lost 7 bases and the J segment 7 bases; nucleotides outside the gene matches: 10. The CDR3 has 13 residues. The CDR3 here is CASTPGTDGEQYF. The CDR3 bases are TGTGCCAGCACCCCAGGGACAGATGGGGAGCAGTACTTC.

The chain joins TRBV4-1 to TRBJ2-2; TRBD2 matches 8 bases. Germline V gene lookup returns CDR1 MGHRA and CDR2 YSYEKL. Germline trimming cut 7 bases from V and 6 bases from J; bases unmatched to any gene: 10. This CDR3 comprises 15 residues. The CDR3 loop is CASTIAGRAPGELFF. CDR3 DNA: TGCGCCAGCACCATAGCCGGGAGGGCCCCCGGGGAGCTGTTTTTT.

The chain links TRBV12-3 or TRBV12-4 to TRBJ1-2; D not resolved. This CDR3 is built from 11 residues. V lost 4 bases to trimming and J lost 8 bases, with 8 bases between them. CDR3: CASSSTGGYTF. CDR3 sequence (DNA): TGTGCCAGCAGTTCCACGGGAGGCTACACCTTC.

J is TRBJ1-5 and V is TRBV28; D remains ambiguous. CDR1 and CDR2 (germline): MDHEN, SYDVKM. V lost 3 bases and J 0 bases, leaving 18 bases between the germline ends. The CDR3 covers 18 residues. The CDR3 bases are TGTGCCAGCAGTTTCTCCTCCTATAGCCCCTATAGCAATCAGCCCCAGCATTTT. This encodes CASSFSSYSPYSNQPQHF. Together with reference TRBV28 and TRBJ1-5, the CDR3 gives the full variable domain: DVKVTQSSRYLVKRTGEKVFLECVQDMDHENMFWYRQDPGLGLRLIYFSYDVKMKEKGDIPEGYSVSREKKERFSLILESASTNQTSMYLCASSFSSYSPYSNQPQHFGDGTRLSIL.

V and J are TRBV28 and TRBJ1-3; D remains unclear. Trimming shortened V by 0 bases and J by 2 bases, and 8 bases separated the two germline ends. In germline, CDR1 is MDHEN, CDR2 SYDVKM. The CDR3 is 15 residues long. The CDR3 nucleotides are TGTGCCAGCAGTTTATGGAGGGCGGCTGGAAACACCATATATTTT. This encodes CASSLWRAAGNTIYF. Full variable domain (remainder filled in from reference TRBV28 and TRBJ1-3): DVKVTQSSRYLVKRTGEKVFLECVQDMDHENMFWYRQDPGLGLRLIYFSYDVKMKEKGDIPEGYSVSREKKERFSLILESASTNQTSMYLCASSLWRAAGNTIYFGEGSWLTVV.

As DNA, the CDR3 is TGTGCCAGAAGCTTTCGACTGAACGGGGAGCTGTTTTTT. Translation: CARSFRLNGELFF. J is TRBJ2-2 and V is TRBV5-3; D is unclear. TRBV5-3 is an ORF, with its function uncertain. This CDR3 comprises 13 residues. The ends were cut back, 2 bases at V and 7 bases at J, with 9 bases in the middle.

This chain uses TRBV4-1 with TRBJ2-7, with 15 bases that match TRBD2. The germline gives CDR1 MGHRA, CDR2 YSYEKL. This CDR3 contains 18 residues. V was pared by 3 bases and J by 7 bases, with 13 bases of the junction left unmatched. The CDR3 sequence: CASSHPAGTSGRYLEQYF. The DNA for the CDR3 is TGCGCCAGCAGCCACCCCGCCGGGACTAGCGGGAGGTACCTTGAGCAGTACTTC.

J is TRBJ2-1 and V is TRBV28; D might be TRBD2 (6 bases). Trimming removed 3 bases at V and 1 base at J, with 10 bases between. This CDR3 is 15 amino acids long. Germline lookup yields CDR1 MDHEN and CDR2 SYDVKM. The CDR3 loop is CASSLGGKSYNEQFF. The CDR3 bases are TGTGCCAGCAGTTTGGGGGGAAAATCCTACAATGAGCAGTTCTTC.

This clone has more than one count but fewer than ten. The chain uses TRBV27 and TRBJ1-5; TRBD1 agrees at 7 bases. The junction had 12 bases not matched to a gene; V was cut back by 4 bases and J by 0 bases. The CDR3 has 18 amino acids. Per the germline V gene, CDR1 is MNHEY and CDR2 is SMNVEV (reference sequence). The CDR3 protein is CASSWTTGFQYSNQPQHF. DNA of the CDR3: TGTGCCAGCAGTTGGACGACAGGGTTCCAATATAGCAATCAGCCCCAGCATTTT.

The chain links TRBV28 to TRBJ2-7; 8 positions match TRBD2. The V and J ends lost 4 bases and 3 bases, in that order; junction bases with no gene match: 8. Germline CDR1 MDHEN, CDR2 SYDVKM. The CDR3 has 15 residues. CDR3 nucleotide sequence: TGTGCCAGCAGTTACGGCGGGACTAGTGTCTACGAGCAGTACTTC. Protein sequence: CASSYGGTSVYEQYF.

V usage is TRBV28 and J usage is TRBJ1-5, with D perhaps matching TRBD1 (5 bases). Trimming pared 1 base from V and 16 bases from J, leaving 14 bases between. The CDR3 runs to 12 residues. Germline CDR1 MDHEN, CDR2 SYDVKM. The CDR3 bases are TGTGCCAGCAGTTTATCGGAGGGGATTGCTCATTTT. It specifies CASSLSEGIAHF.

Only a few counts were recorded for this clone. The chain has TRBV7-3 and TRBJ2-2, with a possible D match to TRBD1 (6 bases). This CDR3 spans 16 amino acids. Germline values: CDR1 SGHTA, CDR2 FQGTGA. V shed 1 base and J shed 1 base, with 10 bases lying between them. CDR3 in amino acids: CASSLMWGQNTGELFF. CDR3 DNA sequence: TGTGCCAGCAGCTTAATGTGGGGACAGAACACCGGGGAGCTGTTTTTT.

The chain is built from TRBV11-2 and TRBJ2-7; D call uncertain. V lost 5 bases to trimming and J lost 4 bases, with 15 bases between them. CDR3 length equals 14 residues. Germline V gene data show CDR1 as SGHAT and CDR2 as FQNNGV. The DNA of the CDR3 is TGTGCCAGCAGCCCATCACCCCCGGTATACGAGCAGTACTTC. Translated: CASSPSPPVYEQYF.

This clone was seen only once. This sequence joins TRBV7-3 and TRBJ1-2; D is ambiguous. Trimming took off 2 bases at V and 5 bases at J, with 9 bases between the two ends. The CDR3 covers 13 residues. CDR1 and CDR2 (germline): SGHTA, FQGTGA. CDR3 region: CASSLGFGYGYTF. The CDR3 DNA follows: TGTGCCAGCAGCTTAGGATTCGGGTATGGCTACACCTTC.

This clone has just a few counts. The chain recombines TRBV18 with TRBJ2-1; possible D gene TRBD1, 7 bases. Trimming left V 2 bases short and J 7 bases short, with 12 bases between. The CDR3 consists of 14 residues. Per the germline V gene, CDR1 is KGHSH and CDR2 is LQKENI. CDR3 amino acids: CASSPTAGGNEQFF. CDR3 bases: TGTGCCAGCTCACCAACGGCAGGGGGGAATGAGCAGTTCTTC.

The CDR3 sequence is CASSYKGDYGYTF. The CDR3 DNA reads TGTGCCAGCAGTTACAAGGGAGACTATGGCTACACCTTC. The rearrangement uses TRBV6-6 and TRBJ1-2; D is ambiguous. The CDR3 length is 13 residues. Germline assignment: CDR1 MNHNY and CDR2 SVGAGI (reference sequence). V lost 2 bases and J lost 3, with 7 bases in between.

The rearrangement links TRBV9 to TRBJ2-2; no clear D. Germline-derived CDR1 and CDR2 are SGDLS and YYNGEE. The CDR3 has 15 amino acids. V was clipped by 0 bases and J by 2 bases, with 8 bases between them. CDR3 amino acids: CASSVVFGNTGELFF. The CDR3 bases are TGTGCCAGCAGCGTAGTTTTCGGTAACACCGGGGAGCTGTTTTTT. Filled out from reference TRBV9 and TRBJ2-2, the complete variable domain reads DSGVTQTPKHLITATGQRVTLRCSPRSGDLSVYWYQQSLDQGLQFLIQYYNGEERAKGNILERFSAQQFPDLHSELNLSSLELGDSALYFCASSVVFGNTGELFFGEGSRLTVL.

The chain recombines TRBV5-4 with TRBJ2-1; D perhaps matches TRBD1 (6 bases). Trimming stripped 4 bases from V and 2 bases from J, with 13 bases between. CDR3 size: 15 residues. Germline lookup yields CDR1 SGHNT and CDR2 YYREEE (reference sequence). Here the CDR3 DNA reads TGTGCCAGCAGCCCCACAGGGACCCCCTACAATGAGCAGTTCTTC. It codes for CASSPTGTPYNEQFF.

CDR3: CASSYYPGQGRTEAFF. The CDR3 bases are TGTGCCAGCAGCTACTACCCGGGACAGGGGAGGACTGAAGCTTTCTTT. The chain has TRBV7-9 and TRBJ1-1; the match to TRBD1 covers 10 bases. The CDR3 length is 16 residues. In germline, CDR1 is SEHNR, CDR2 FQNEAQ (reference sequence). Trimming took 4 bases from V and 5 from J; bases not matched to a gene: 10.

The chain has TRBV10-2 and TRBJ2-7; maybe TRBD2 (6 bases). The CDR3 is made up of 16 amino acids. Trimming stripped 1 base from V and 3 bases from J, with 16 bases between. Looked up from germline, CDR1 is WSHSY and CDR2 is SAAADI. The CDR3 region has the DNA TGCGCCAGCAGTGAGTGGCGGGGAGGCCGGGGCTACGAGCAGTACTTC. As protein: CASSEWRGGRGYEQYF.

CDR3 in amino acids: CAISGGTGGAEAKNIQYF. CDR3 DNA: TGTGCCATCAGTGGCGGGACAGGGGGCGCGGAGGCCAAAAACATTCAGTACTTC. This chain joins TRBV10-3 and TRBJ2-4; 12 bases agree with TRBD1. This CDR3 spans 18 amino acids. Trimming removed 4 bases from V and 1 base from J; junction bases left unmatched: 8. Germline V CDR1 and CDR2: ENHRY, SYGVKD.